Described below is a single TCR beta chain sequence and its context. The target antigen is unknown. The data derive from a study of siplizumab effects on memory and regulatory T cells. Study-level results: A minor share of alloreactive clones matched unstimulated subsets. Both greater diversity than memory cells and a major contribution to the alloresponse seemed to characterize naive T cells.

This CDR3 region has 14 residues. CDR1 and CDR2 from the germline V gene are MNHEY and SVGAGI. V gave up 6 bases and J gave up 8 bases, with 17 bases separating them. The assay looked at around 100,000 TCR templates in each sample. Clones were read by immunoSEQ multiplex PCR, and TCRdb kept only the in-frame ones, dropping some. The table lists roughly 120,000 clones, roughly 94% of them singletons. V and J are TRBV6-5 and TRBJ1-5; D uncertain. Sequencing was performed on non-Treg CD4+ T cells sorted from blood. This clonotype originated in a human donor in good health. CDR3 nucleotides: TGTGCCAGCAGCGCCTCCAGGCCCCATGAGCCCCAGCATTTT. It specifies CASSASRPHEPQHF.